This T cell receptor beta chain was sequenced in a study of PD-1 blockade in classical Hodgkin lymphoma. In the study overall: On a schedule of every 2 weeks, patients received nivolumab 3 mg/kg intravenously. Study outcomes and limitations: Newly diagnosed patients were said to have less baseline TCR diversity than healthy donors did. TCR diversity in CD4+, not CD8+, cells rose significantly by C4D1. Excluded were patients who started nivolumab under 1 year after ASCT, a group that had lower diversity.

CDR3 length: 13 amino acids. The V end was cut by 4 bases, the J end by 2 bases, with 7 bases between. CDR1 and CDR2 from the germline V gene are MNHEY and SMNVEV (reference sequence). Sequencing used immunoSEQ multiplex PCR; TCRdb keeps in-frame clones, though not all of them. This sample has about 110,000 clones, with approximately 90% found just once. In the case of this clone: Its antigen is not known.

All patients relapsed after autologous stem cell transplantation, and brentuximab vedotin exposure varied. The source was peripheral blood mononuclear cells (PBMCs), collected before the second cycle of nivolumab. The V gene is TRBV27, the J gene TRBJ2-3; D gene ambiguous. The receptor was derived from a human donor with classical Hodgkin lymphoma. CDR3 region: CASSYSFTDTQYF. The CDR3 nucleotides read TGTGCCAGCAGTTACTCTTTCACAGATACGCAGTATTTT.